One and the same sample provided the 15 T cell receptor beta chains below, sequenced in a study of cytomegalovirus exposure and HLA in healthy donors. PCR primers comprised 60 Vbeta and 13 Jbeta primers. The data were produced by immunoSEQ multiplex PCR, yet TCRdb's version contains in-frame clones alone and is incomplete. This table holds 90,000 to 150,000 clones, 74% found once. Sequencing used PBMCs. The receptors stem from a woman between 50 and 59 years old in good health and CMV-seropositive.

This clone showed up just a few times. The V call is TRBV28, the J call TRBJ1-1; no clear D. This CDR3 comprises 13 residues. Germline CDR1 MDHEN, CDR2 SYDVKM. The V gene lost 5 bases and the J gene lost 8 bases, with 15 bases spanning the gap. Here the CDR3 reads CASSRGLNLEAFF. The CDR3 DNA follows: TGTGCCAGCAGTCGCGGACTAAACCTCGAAGCTTTCTTT.

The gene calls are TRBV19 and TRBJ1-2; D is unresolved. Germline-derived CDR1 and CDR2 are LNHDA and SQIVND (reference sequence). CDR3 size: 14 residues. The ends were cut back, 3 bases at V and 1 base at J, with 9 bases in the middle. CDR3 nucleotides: TGTGCCAGTAGTATTATGGGAGTTAACTATGGCTACACCTTC. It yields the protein CASSIMGVNYGYTF.

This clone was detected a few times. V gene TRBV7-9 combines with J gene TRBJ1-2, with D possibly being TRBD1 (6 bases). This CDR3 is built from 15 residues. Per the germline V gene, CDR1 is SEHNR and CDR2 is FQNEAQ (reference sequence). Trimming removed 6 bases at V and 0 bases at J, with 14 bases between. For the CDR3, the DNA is TGTGCCAGCAGGGGGACAAGCCCCTCTAACTATGGCTACACCTTC. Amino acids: CASRGTSPSNYGYTF.

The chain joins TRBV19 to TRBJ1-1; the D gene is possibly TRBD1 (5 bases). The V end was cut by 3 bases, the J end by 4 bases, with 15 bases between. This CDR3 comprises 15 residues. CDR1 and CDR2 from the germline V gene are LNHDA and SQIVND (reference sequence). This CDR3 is CASSIQGAWGTEAFF. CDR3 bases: TGTGCCAGTAGTATTCAAGGGGCTTGGGGCACTGAAGCTTTCTTT.

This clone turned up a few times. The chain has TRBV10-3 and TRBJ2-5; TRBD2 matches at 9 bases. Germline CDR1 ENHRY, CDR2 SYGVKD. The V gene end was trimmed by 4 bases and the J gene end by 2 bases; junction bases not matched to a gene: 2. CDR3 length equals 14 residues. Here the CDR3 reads CAISVSGGQETQYF. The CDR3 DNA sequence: TGTGCCATCAGTGTTAGCGGGGGACAAGAGACCCAGTACTTC.

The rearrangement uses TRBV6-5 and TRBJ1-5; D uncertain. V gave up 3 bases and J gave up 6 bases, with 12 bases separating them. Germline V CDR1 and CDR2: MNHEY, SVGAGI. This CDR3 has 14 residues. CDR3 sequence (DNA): TGTGCCAGCAGTTATGAGAGTTCAGGTCAGCCCCAGCATTTT. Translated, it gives CASSYESSGQPQHF.

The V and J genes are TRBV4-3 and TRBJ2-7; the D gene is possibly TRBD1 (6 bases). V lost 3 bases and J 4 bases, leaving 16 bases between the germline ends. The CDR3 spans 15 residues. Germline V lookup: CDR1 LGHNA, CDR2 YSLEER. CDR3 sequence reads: CASSQLRKGEYEQYF. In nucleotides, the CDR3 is TGCGCCAGCAGCCAGCTCAGGAAGGGGGAGTACGAGCAGTACTTC.

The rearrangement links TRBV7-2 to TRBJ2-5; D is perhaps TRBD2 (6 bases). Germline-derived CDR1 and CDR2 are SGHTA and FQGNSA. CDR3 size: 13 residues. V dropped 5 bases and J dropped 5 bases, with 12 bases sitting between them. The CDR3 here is CASSPGGVETQYF. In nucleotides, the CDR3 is TGTGCCAGCAGCCCGGGCGGGGTCGAGACCCAGTACTTC.

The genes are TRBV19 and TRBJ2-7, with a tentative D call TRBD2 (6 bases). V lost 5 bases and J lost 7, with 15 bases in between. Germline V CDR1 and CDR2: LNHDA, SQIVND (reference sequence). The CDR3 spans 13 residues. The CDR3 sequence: CASSPTTRGEQYF. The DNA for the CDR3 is TGTGCCAGTAGTCCAACGACTAGGGGTGAGCAGTACTTC.

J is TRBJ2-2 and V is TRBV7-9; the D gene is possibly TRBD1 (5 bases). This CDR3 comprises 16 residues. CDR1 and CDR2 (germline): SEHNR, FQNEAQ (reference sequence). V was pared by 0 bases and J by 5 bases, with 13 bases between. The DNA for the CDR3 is TGTGCCAGCAGCTTAGCACAGGTCCTTCGGACCGGGGAGCTGTTTTTT. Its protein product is CASSLAQVLRTGELFF.

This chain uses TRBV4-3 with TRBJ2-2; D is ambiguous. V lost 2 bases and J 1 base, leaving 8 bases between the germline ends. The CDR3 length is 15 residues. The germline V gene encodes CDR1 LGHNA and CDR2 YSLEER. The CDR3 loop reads CASSQQTQNTGELFF. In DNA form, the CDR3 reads TGCGCCAGCAGCCAACAGACACAGAACACCGGGGAGCTGTTTTTT.

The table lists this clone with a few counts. CDR3 nucleotides: TGTGCCAGCAGTCTCACGGGACAGCCGATCTACGAGCAGTACTTC. Its translation: CASSLTGQPIYEQYF. The rearrangement uses TRBV7-2 and TRBJ2-7; 7 bases align to TRBD1. The ends lost 6 bases at V and 3 bases at J; junction bases unmatched: 11. The CDR3 runs to 15 residues. CDR1 is SGHTA and CDR2 is FQGNSA in the germline V gene.

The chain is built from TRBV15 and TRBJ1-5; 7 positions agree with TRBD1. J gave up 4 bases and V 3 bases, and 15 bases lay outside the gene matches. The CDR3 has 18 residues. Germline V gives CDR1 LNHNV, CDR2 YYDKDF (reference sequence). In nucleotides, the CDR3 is TGTGCCACCAGCAGCCCGACAGGGATAGACCTAGGAAATCAGCCCCAGCATTTT. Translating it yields CATSSPTGIDLGNQPQHF. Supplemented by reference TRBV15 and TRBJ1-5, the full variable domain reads DAMVIQNPRYQVTQFGKPVTLSCSQTLNHNVMYWYQQKSSQAPKLLFHYYDKDFNNEADTPDNFQSRRPNTSFCFLDIRSPGLGDTAMYLCATSSPTGIDLGNQPQHFGDGTRLSIL.

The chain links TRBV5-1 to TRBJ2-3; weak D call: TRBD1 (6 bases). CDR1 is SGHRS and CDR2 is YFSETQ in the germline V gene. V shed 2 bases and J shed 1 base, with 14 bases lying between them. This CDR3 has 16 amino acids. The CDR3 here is CASSLGDTTGTDTQYF. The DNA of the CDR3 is TGCGCCAGCAGCTTAGGGGACACCACTGGCACAGATACGCAGTATTTT.

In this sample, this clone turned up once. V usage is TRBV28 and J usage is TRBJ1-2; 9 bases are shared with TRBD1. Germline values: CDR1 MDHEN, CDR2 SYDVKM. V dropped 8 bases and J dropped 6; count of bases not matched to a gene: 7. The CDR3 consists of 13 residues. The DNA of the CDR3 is TGTGCCAGCGTAACAGGGGGCTTAGATGGCTACACCTTC. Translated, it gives CASVTGGLDGYTF.